These 10 T cell receptor beta chains share one sample of origin, sequenced in a study of blood T cell repertoires in COVID-19. Profiled with immunoSEQ multiplex PCR; TCRdb holds only in-frame clones, not every one. The table has 200,000 to 300,000 clones, roughly 80% seen once. The sequenced sample was peripheral blood. Receptors were obtained from a woman in her 70s with acute or convalescent COVID-19.

This rearrangement joins TRBV18 to TRBJ2-1; D may be TRBD1 (5 bases). Germline V gene lookup returns CDR1 KGHSH and CDR2 LQKENI. V was trimmed by 5 bases and J by 4 bases, leaving 12 bases between them. This CDR3 spans 14 amino acids. The CDR3 DNA is TGTGCCAGCTCAAGCAGACAGACTTACAATGAGCAGTTCTTC. Amino acids: CASSSRQTYNEQFF.

This sequence joins TRBV19 and TRBJ1-6; 8 bases match TRBD1. The CDR3 totals 13 residues. After removal of 10 bases from V and 9 bases from J, the junction contained 8 bases not matched to a gene. The germline V gene encodes CDR1 LNHDA and CDR2 SQIVND (reference sequence). CDR3 DNA: TGTGCCACAGGGACAGGTACACCTTCACCCCTCCACTTT. Translating it yields CATGTGTPSPLHF.

V usage is TRBV19 and J usage is TRBJ1-2, with D maybe TRBD1 (6 bases). The CDR3 totals 16 residues. V was pared by 4 bases and J by 0 bases, with 15 bases between. The germline CDR1 and CDR2 sequences are LNHDA and SQIVND (reference sequence). The CDR3 bases are TGTGCCAGTAGTACAAACCGGGACACGGCTAACTATGGCTACACCTTC. Its protein product is CASSTNRDTANYGYTF.

This clone was counted a few times. V is TRBV27 and J is TRBJ1-5; weak D call: TRBD1 (6 bases). The CDR3 is made up of 16 amino acids. Per the germline V gene, CDR1 is MNHEY and CDR2 is SMNVEV (reference sequence). Trimming stripped 2 bases from V and 4 bases from J, with 15 bases between. Written as DNA, the CDR3 is TGTGCCAGCAGTTTAGACACACAGGGTCTAAATCAGCCCCAGCATTTT. Its translation: CASSLDTQGLNQPQHF.

The chain combines TRBV14 with TRBJ1-2; unclear D gene. The CDR3 is made up of 14 amino acids. Germline lookup yields CDR1 SGHDN and CDR2 FVKESK. V lost 0 bases and J lost 7, with 12 bases in between. CDR3 region: CASSQEIRGGGYTF. In nucleotides, the CDR3 is TGTGCCAGCAGCCAAGAAATTCGGGGAGGTGGCTACACCTTC.

This clone was picked up many times. Mismatch with germline at one junction end may stem from a read error. The chain carries TRBV16 and TRBJ2-7; no reliable D call. The CDR3 extends over 13 amino acids. CDR1 KGHSY and CDR2 FQNENV come from the germline V gene. CDR3 in amino acids: CASSRGTPYERYF. For the CDR3, the DNA is TGTGCCAGCAGCCGTGGAACCCCCTACGAGCGGTACTTC.

The chain combines TRBV2 with TRBJ2-1, with 9 bases lining up with TRBD1. Looked up from germline, CDR1 is SNHLY and CDR2 is FYNNEI. The CDR3 sequence is 14 residues long. Trimming cost V 8 bases and J 10 bases; bases outside gene matches: 12. The CDR3 loop is CASLRDRVTHEQFF. The DNA for the CDR3 is TGTGCCAGCCTCCGGGACAGGGTTACCCACGAGCAGTTCTTC. Filled out from reference TRBV2 and TRBJ2-1, the complete variable domain reads EPEVTQTPSHQVTQMGQEVILRCVPISNHLYFYWYRQILGQKVEFLVSFYNNEISEKSEIFDDQFSVERPDGSNFTLKIRSTKLEDSAMYFCASLRDRVTHEQFFGPGTRLTVL.

The chain has TRBV28 and TRBJ2-4; D is perhaps TRBD2 (5 bases). This CDR3 has 15 residues. Germline values: CDR1 MDHEN, CDR2 SYDVKM. V was trimmed by 3 bases and J by 3 bases, leaving 12 bases between them. CDR3 DNA sequence: TGTGCCAGCAGTTTGAGGGTCCCTGTCAAAAACATTCAGTACTTC. Protein: CASSLRVPVKNIQYF.

V gene TRBV29-1 combines with J gene TRBJ1-2; 9 bases are shared with TRBD1. The CDR3 has 13 residues. Germline V gives CDR1 SQVTM, CDR2 ANQGSEA. The junction had 3 bases not matched to a gene; V was cut back by 1 base and J by 6 bases. CDR3 nucleotides: TGCAGCGTTGAAGGGGGGACAGGGAATGGCTACACCTTC. This gives the protein CSVEGGTGNGYTF. Full variable domain (missing parts from reference TRBV29-1 and TRBJ1-2): SAVISQKPSRDICQRGTSLTIQCQVDSQVTMMFWYRQQPGQSLTLIATANQGSEATYESGFVIDKFPISRPNLTFSTLTVSNMSPEDSSIYLCSVEGGTGNGYTFGSGTRLTVV.

This sequence joins TRBV7-2 and TRBJ2-7, with TRBD2 as a possible D gene (6 bases). The CDR3 runs to 15 residues. Germline V gene sequence: CDR1 SGHTA, CDR2 FQGNSA. V was pared by 1 base and J by 0 bases, with 10 bases between. The CDR3 sequence: CASSLGAGISYEQYF. CDR3 nucleotide sequence: TGTGCCAGCAGCTTAGGTGCGGGGATCTCCTACGAGCAGTACTTC. The entire variable domain, with the rest obtained from reference TRBV7-2 and TRBJ2-7, is as follows: GAGVSQSPSNKVTEKGKDVELRCDPISGHTALYWYRQSLGQGLEFLIYFQGNSAPDKSGLPSDRFSAERTGGSVSTLTIQRTQQEDSAVYLCASSLGAGISYEQYFGPGTRLTVT.